This T cell receptor (beta chain) was documented in a study of CD8 T cells in ankylosing spondylitis. This clonotype was detected many times. TCRdb re-analysed the 5' RACE reads in MiXCR, keeping a single row per CDR3 protein. The sample comprises around 130,000 distinct CDR3 sequences, 7% of which are singletons, and about 12% rests with the top ten. The sample comprised blood, either unsorted or a sorted T cell fraction (not recorded which). The origin of this receptor is a male donor with ankylosing spondylitis or in good health (not recorded which).

DNA of the CDR3: TGTGCCAGCACCAACGGACAGGGGCCGCATAGCAATCAGCCCCAGCATTTT. It is translated as CASTNGQGPHSNQPQHF. This chain links TRBV5-5 with TRBJ1-5, with 9 bases matching TRBD1. V trimming: 6 bases; J trimming: 0 bases; junction bases outside the gene matches: 10. Germline CDR1 reads SGHKS; CDR2 reads YYEKEE (reference sequence). The CDR3 spans 17 residues.